The source of this T cell receptor beta chain is a study of Ad26.COV2.S vaccination and SARS-CoV-2 variants. For the study at large: Administration of Ad26.COV2.S was intramuscular, either once or twice 56 days apart.

Sequencing used immunoSEQ multiplex PCR; TCRdb keeps in-frame clones, though not all of them. The profile shows around 310,000 clones, about 90% of them singletons. The V end lost 5 bases, the J end lost 4 bases, and 9 bases lay between the germline ends. The CDR3 has 14 residues. Germline lookup yields CDR1 SGHTA and CDR2 FQGTGA. Findings and caveats of the study: The breadth of spike-specific CD8+ and CD4+ T cell responses after vaccination was reportedly substantial. It was vaccine recipients, not placebo recipients, who had the higher spike-specific TCR breadth.

Treatment here: some 20 received Ad26.COV2.S at low or high dose, single or two shots; 5 received placebo; per-sample allocation not given. The investigators took samples on day 63 after the first vaccine or placebo injection. An adult aged 18-55 years in Boston served as the donor. Points on this clone: The antigen remains unidentified.

The sequencing here drew on peripheral blood, taken in a trial of Ad26.COV2.S vaccine versus placebo. The chain carries TRBV7-3 and TRBJ1-6, with D possibly TRBD1 on 6 matching bases. The source of this sequence is a person aged 18-60 years who received the Ad26.COV2.S COVID-19 vaccine or a placebo. The CDR3: CASSLRGYNSPLHF. The CDR3 DNA is TGTGCCAGCAGCCTCAGGGGTTATAATTCACCCCTCCACTTT.